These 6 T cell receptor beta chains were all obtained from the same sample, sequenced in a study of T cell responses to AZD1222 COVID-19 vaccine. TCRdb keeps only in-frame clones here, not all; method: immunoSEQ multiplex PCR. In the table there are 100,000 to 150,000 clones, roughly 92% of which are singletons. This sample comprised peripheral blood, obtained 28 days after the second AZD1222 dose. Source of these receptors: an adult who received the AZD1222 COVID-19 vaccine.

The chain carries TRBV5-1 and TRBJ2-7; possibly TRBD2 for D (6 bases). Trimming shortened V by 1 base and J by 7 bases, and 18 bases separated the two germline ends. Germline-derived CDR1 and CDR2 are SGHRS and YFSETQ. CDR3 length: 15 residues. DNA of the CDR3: TGCGCCAGCAGCTTGTTGGCGGTAGCGGCAGGGGAGCAGTACTTC. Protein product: CASSLLAVAAGEQYF. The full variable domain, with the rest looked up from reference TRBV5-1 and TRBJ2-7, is KAGVTQTPRYLIKTRGQQVTLSCSPISGHRSVSWYQQTPGQGLQFLFEYFSETQRNKGNFPGRFSGRQFSNSRSEMNVSTLELGDSALYLCASSLLAVAAGEQYFGPGTRLTVT.

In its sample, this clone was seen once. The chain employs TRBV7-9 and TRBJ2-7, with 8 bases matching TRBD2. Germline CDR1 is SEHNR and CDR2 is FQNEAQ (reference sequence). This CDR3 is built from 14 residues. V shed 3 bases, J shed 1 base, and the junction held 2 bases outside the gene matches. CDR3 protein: CASSFASGSYEQYF. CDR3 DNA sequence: TGTGCCAGCAGCTTTGCTAGCGGGTCCTACGAGCAGTACTTC.

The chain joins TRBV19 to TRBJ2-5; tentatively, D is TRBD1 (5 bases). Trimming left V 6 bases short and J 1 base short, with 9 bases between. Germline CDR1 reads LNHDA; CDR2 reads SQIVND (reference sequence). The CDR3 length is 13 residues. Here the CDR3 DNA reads TGTGCCAGTAGGTCCCAGGGCCAAGAGACCCAGTACTTC. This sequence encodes CASRSQGQETQYF.

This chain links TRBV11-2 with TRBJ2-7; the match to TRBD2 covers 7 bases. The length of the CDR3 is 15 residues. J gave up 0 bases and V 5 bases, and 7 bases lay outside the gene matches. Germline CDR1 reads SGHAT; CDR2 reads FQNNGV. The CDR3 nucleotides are TGTGCCAGCAGCGGGGAGGGCCTTAGCTCCTACGAGCAGTACTTC. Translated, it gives CASSGEGLSSYEQYF.

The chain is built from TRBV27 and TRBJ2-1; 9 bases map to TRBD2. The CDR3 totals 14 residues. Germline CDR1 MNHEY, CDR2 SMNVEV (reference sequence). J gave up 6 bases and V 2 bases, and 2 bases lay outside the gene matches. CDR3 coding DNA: TGTGCCAGCAGTTTACGGCGGGGGGGCAATGAGCAGTTCTTC. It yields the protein CASSLRRGGNEQFF.

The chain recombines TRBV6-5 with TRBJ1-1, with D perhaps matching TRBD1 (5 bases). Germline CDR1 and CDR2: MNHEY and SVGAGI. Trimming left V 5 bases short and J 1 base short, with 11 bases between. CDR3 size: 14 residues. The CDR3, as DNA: TGTGCCAGCAGTCTAGGGGACGCGAACACTGAAGCTTTCTTT. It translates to CASSLGDANTEAFF.